This TCR beta chain was recorded in a study of T cells in localized non-small cell lung cancer. Study-wide results and caveats: Sequencing was restricted to one tumor region; therefore, heterogeneity remains possible. Across samples, adjacent lung featured a median approximately 60 of the top 100 tumor clones. Among the tissues sampled, uninvolved adjacent lung had the highest T cell clonality, above tumor.

V gave up 7 bases and J gave up 7 bases, with 14 bases separating them. This CDR3 region has 13 residues. Germline V lookup: CDR1 MNHNS, CDR2 SASEGT. The assay was immunoSEQ multiplex PCR, and TCRdb's table has in-frame clones only and misses some. The table lists tens of thousands of clones, just under 85% of them singletons. On this clone: Its antigen is unidentified.

This specimen consisted of peripheral blood, obtained before any cancer treatment. The chain is built from TRBV6-1 and TRBJ1-5; a possible D gene is TRBD1 (5 bases). The receptor comes from a female donor over 55 with stage I lung adenocarcinoma. The CDR3 protein is CASKGGAGQPQHF. DNA of the CDR3: TGTGCCAGCAAAGGCGGGGCAGGGCAGCCCCAGCATTTT.